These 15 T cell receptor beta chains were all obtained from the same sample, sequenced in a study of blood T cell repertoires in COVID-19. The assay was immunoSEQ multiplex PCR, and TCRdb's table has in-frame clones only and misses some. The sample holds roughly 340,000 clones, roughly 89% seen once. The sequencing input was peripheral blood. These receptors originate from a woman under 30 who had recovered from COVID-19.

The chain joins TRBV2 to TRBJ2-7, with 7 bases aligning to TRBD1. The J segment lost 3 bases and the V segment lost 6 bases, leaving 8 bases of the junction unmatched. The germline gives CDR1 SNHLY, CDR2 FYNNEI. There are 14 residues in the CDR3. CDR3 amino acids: CASRGRTGYYEQYV. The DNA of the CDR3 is TGTGCCAGCAGGGGGCGGACAGGCTACTACGAGCAGTACGTC.

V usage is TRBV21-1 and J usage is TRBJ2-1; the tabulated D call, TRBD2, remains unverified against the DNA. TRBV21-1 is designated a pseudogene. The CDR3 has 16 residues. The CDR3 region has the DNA TGTGCCAGCAGCCCCAGGACTAGCGGGAGAGTTATTGAGCAGTTCTTC. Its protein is CASSPRTSGRVIEQFF.

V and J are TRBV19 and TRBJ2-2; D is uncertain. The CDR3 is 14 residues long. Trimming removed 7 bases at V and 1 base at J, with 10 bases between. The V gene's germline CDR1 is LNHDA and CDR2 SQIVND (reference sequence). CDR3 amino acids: CASTVKRNTGELFF. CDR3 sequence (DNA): TGTGCCAGTACGGTGAAAAGGAACACCGGGGAGCTGTTTTTT.

CDR3 region: CASSPNVGARNSPLHF. The CDR3 DNA reads as TGTGCCAGCTCACCAAATGTGGGGGCGAGGAATTCACCCCTCCACTTT. This chain uses TRBV18 with TRBJ1-6, with D possibly TRBD1 on 6 matching bases. V lost 2 bases and J 7 bases, leaving 15 bases between the germline ends. The germline CDR1 and CDR2 sequences are KGHSH and LQKENI. CDR3 length: 16 amino acids.

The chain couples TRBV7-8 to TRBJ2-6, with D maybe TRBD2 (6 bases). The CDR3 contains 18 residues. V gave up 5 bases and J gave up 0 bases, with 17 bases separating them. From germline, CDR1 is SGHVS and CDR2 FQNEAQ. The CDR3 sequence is CASSRPRGDFSGANVLTF. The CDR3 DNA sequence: TGTGCCAGCAGCCGTCCGCGAGGGGACTTCTCTGGGGCCAACGTCCTGACTTTC.

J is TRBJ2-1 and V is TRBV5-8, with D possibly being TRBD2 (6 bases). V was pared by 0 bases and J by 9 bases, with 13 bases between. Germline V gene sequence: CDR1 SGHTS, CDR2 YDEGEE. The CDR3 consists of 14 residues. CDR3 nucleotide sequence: TGTGCCAGCAGCTTGGTAATAGGGACTGGTGAGCAGTTCTTC. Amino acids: CASSLVIGTGEQFF.

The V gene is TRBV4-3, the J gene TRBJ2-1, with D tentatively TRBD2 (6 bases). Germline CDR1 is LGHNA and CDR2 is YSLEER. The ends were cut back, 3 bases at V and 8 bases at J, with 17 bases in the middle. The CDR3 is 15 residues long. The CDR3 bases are TGCGCCAGCAGCCACCTGCGGGATTATAGCTATGAGCAGTTCTTC. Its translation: CASSHLRDYSYEQFF.

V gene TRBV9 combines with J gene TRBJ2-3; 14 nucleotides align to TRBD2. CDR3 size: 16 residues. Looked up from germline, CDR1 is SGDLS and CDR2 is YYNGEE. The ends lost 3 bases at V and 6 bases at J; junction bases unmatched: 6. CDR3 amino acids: CASSDPTSGRVDTQYF. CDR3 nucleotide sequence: TGTGCCAGCAGCGACCCGACTAGCGGGAGGGTGGATACGCAGTATTTT.

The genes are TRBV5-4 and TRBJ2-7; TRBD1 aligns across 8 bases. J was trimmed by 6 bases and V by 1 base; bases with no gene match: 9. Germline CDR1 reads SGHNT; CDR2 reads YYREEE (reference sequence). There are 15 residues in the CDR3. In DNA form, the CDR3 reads TGTGCCAGCAGCTTGCCGGACAGGGTGGTGGGCGAGCAGTACGTC. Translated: CASSLPDRVVGEQYV.

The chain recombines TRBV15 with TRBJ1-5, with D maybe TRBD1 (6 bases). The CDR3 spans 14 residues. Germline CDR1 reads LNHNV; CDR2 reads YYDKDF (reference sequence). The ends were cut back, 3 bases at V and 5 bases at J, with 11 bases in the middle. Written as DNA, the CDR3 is TGTGCCACCAGCAGTGTCAGGGGCTATCAGCCCCAGCATTTT. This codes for CATSSVRGYQPQHF.

CDR3: CASSLGSGRASFPFF. CDR3 DNA: TGCGCCAGCAGCTTGGGCAGCGGGAGGGCATCCTTCCCGTTCTTC. The V and J genes are TRBV5-1 and TRBJ2-1; 10 bases agree with TRBD2. The CDR3 length is 15 residues. V was clipped by 0 bases and J by 15 bases; unmatched bases: 12. Germline V gene sequence: CDR1 SGHRS, CDR2 YFSETQ.

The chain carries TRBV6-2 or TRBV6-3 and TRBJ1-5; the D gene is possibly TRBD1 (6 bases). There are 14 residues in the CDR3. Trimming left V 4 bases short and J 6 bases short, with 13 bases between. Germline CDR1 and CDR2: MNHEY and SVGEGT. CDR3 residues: CASSLWQGLQPQHF. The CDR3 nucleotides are TGTGCCAGCAGTTTGTGGCAGGGGCTTCAGCCCCAGCATTTT.

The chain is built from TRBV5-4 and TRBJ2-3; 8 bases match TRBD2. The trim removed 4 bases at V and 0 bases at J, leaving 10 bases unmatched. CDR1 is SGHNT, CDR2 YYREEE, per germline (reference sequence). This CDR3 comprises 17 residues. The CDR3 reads CASSQEGREVSTDTQYF. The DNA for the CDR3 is TGTGCCAGCAGCCAGGAGGGGCGGGAGGTTAGCACAGATACGCAGTATTTT. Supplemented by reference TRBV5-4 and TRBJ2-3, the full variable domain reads ETGVTQSPTHLIKTRGQQVTLRCSSQSGHNTVSWYQQALGQGPQFIFQYYREEENGRGNFPPRFSGLQFPNYSSELNVNALELDDSALYLCASSQEGREVSTDTQYFGPGTRLTVL.

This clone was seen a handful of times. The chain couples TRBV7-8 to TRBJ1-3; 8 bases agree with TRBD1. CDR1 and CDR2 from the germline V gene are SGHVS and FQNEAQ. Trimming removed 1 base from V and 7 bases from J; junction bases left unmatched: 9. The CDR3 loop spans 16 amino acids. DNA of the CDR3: TGTGCCAGCAGCTTAGGATACTCAGGGGGCATGAACACCATATATTTT. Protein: CASSLGYSGGMNTIYF.

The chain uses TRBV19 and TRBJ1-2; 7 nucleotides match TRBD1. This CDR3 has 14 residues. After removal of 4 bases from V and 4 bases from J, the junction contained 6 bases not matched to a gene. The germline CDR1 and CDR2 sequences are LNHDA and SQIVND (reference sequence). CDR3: CASSTRTGAYGYTF. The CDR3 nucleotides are TGTGCCAGTAGTACCCGGACAGGTGCCTATGGCTACACCTTC.